A single sample gave rise to the 15 T cell receptor beta chains below, sequenced in a study of blood T cell repertoires in COVID-19 (dated by TCRdb to the early 2020s). Library construction relied on the immunoSEQ multiplex PCR assay. TCRdb took over this immuneACCESS table, retaining in-frame rearrangements with V and J assigned. Such tables are incomplete; in checked studies, under half of the missing clones stem from an unresolved V gene, and the remainder is unexplained. This sample gives about 300,000 clones in total; 75% to 90% of them show up just once. Of the sample, 6.3% falls within the top ten clones. Sequenced sample: peripheral blood. These receptors were obtained from a woman in her 50s with COVID-19, enrolled during active disease.

Here the CDR3 reads CASSLGRTGSQPQHF. The CDR3 nucleotides read TGTGCCAGCAGCTTGGGCCGAACAGGGAGTCAGCCCCAGCATTTT. This rearrangement joins TRBV5-6 to TRBJ1-5, with TRBD1 as a possible D gene (6 bases). The germline V and J ends were trimmed by 0 bases and 6 bases, with 13 bases remaining between them. This CDR3 region has 15 residues. Germline loops: CDR1 SGHDT, CDR2 YYEEEE.

The count of this clone is one. The chain uses TRBV5-1 and TRBJ2-4, with D perhaps matching TRBD1 (5 bases). The germline CDR1 and CDR2 sequences are SGHRS and YFSETQ. V gave up 4 bases and J gave up 0 bases, with 11 bases separating them. The CDR3 loop spans 15 amino acids. This CDR3 reads CASSPDSIAKNIQYF. In nucleotides, the CDR3 is TGCGCCAGCAGCCCCGACAGCATAGCCAAAAACATTCAGTACTTC.

The rearrangement joins TRBV7-3 to TRBJ2-2; 13 nucleotides align to TRBD2. The CDR3 is made up of 18 amino acids. Losses at the gene ends were 5 bases for V and 1 base for J; bases not matched to a gene: 7. Germline values: CDR1 SGHTA, CDR2 FQGTGA. The CDR3 here is CASSRGLAGVGNTGELFF. The CDR3 region has the DNA TGTGCCAGCAGCAGAGGACTAGCGGGAGTAGGGAACACCGGGGAGCTGTTTTTT. Looking up the rest from reference TRBV7-3 and TRBJ2-2 gives the full variable domain: GAGVSQTPSNKVTEKGKYVELRCDPISGHTALYWYRQSLGQGPEFLIYFQGTGAADDSGLPNDRFFAVRPEGSVSTLKIQRTERGDSAVYLCASSRGLAGVGNTGELFFGEGSRLTVL.

V usage is TRBV18 and J usage is TRBJ2-1; a possible D gene is TRBD2 (6 bases). Trimming left V 1 base short and J 2 bases short, with 9 bases between. Per the germline V gene, CDR1 is KGHSH and CDR2 is LQKENI. The CDR3 length is 15 residues. The CDR3 spells CASSPLAVPYNEQFF. The CDR3 nucleotides are TGTGCCAGCTCACCACTAGCGGTACCCTACAATGAGCAGTTCTTC.

The chain uses TRBV2 and TRBJ2-3; D is undetermined. CDR3 length: 11 residues. The V gene's germline CDR1 is SNHLY and CDR2 FYNNEI. With 4 bases removed from V and 6 bases from J, the gap between germline ends came to 5 bases. The CDR3 protein is CASSVADTQYF. The CDR3 DNA reads TGTGCCAGCAGTGTTGCGGATACGCAGTATTTT.

The chain links TRBV5-5 to TRBJ1-5, with unresolved D. CDR3 length: 17 amino acids. Germline lookup yields CDR1 SGHKS and CDR2 YYEKEE (reference sequence). V lost 1 base to trimming and J lost 2 bases, with 16 bases between them. For the CDR3, the DNA is TGTGCCAGCAGCTTGATGGGAGTGGGAGGTGGCAATCAGCCCCAGCATTTT. Protein product: CASSLMGVGGGNQPQHF.

This CDR3 reads CASSRTGGVTEAFF. As DNA, the CDR3 is TGCGCCAGCAGCCGTACAGGGGGCGTCACTGAAGCTTTCTTT. The chain has TRBV5-1 and TRBJ1-1; TRBD1 aligns across 9 bases. The germline CDR1 and CDR2 sequences are SGHRS and YFSETQ. The junction had 5 bases not matched to a gene; V was cut back by 4 bases and J by 4 bases. The CDR3 covers 14 residues.

V gene TRBV29-1 combines with J gene TRBJ2-7; 8 bases map to TRBD1. The length of the CDR3 is 14 residues. CDR1 and CDR2 from the germline V gene are SQVTM and ANQGSEA. After removal of 6 bases from V and 3 bases from J, the junction contained 10 bases not matched to a gene. The CDR3 nucleotides read TGCAGCGTGCCCGGACAGGGAGCTGGCTACGAGCAGTACTTC. It specifies CSVPGQGAGYEQYF.

The rearrangement links TRBV6-1 to TRBJ1-3; D is perhaps TRBD1 (5 bases). The germline gives CDR1 MNHNS, CDR2 SASEGT. V lost 1 base and J lost 0, with 16 bases in between. The length of the CDR3 is 18 residues. The CDR3 bases are TGTGCCAGCAGTGAAGGGACAATCGCGGCACCCTCTGGAAACACCATATATTTT. Translating gives CASSEGTIAAPSGNTIYF.

The chain has TRBV6-2 or TRBV6-3 and TRBJ2-1; 15 bases match TRBD2. Germline V gene data show CDR1 as MNHEY and CDR2 as SVGEGT. The CDR3 consists of 17 residues. The V and J ends lost 7 bases and 2 bases, in that order; junction bases with no gene match: 6. In DNA form, the CDR3 reads TGTGCCAGCATCCCGGGACTAGCGGGAGGAACCTACAATGAGCAGTTCTTC. It encodes CASIPGLAGGTYNEQFF.

The chain joins TRBV6-5 to TRBJ1-1; 11 positions agree with TRBD1. This CDR3 spans 16 amino acids. CDR1 and CDR2 (germline): MNHEY, SVGAGI. Unmatched junction bases numbered 6, after V lost 2 bases and J lost 4 bases. CDR3: CASSYPRTGGRTEAFF. In DNA form, the CDR3 reads TGTGCCAGCAGTTACCCGAGGACAGGGGGCCGCACTGAAGCTTTCTTT.

V is TRBV2 and J is TRBJ1-1; perhaps TRBD1 as D (5 bases). The CDR3 covers 15 residues. Germline V lookup: CDR1 SNHLY, CDR2 FYNNEI. V was cut by 6 bases and J by 0 bases, with 14 bases left in between. CDR3 residues: CASRKQASMNTEAFF. The DNA of the CDR3 is TGTGCCAGCAGAAAACAGGCATCGATGAACACTGAAGCTTTCTTT.

J is TRBJ2-1 and V is TRBV19; TRBD2 is a possible D gene (5 bases). V was clipped by 2 bases and J by 0 bases, with 8 bases between them. The CDR3 totals 15 residues. Germline values: CDR1 LNHDA, CDR2 SQIVND (reference sequence). The CDR3 loop reads CASSISSHSYNEQFF. The CDR3 DNA is TGTGCCAGTAGTATATCTAGCCACTCCTACAATGAGCAGTTCTTC.

The chain couples TRBV9 to TRBJ2-2, with D possibly being TRBD1 (6 bases). Germline CDR1 SGDLS, CDR2 YYNGEE. This CDR3 contains 18 residues. The germline V and J ends were trimmed by 0 bases and 7 bases, with 22 bases remaining between them. The CDR3 reads CASSVELPRQRGGGELFF. CDR3 DNA sequence: TGTGCCAGCAGCGTAGAACTTCCTCGACAGCGAGGGGGCGGGGAGCTGTTTTTT.

This clone appeared a single time. This rearrangement joins TRBV18 to TRBJ1-5, with TRBD1 matching over 9 bases. The CDR3 loop spans 17 amino acids. The V and J ends lost 4 bases and 0 bases, in that order; junction bases with no gene match: 7. Per germline, CDR1 KGHSH and CDR2 LQKENI. CDR3 amino acids: CASSQTGGRYSNQPQHF. In nucleotides, the CDR3 is TGTGCCAGCTCACAGACAGGGGGGAGGTATAGCAATCAGCCCCAGCATTTT.